These 25 T cell receptor beta chains share one sample of origin, sequenced in a study of molecular identifiers for immune sequencing clone quantification. TCRdb itself ran the PCR reads through MiXCR, one entry per CDR3 protein. The profile covers approximately 550,000 distinct CDR3 sequences, with under 30% appearing a single time and around 0.79% taken by the ten largest. Sequencing input: naive CD8+ T cells from blood, with Jurkat cell RNA spiked in. The sample's subset: FACS-sorted CD8+CD4-CCR7+CD45RA+ naive T cells. The receptor source for this set is a human donor in good health. Some libraries in this study had Jurkat cell RNA spiked in.

The V gene is TRBV30, the J gene TRBJ2-7, with 7 bases matching TRBD2. Losses at the gene ends were 2 bases for V and 0 bases for J; bases not matched to a gene: 7. The germline V gene has CDR1 GTSNPN and CDR2 SVGIG (reference sequence). The CDR3 consists of 15 residues. In DNA, the CDR3 is TGTGCCTGGAGTCTGGGACTACTGAGCTCCTACGAGCAGTACTTC. The encoded protein is CAWSLGLLSSYEQYF.

V is TRBV11-2 and J is TRBJ2-3; 9 nucleotides match TRBD2. The CDR3 totals 19 residues. V dropped 1 base and J dropped 3; count of bases not matched to a gene: 14. The germline V gene has CDR1 SGHAT and CDR2 FQNNGV. The CDR3 bases are TGTGCCAGCAGCTTAGTGGGTAGCGGGGGACTCGAGGTAACAGATACGCAGTATTTT. Protein: CASSLVGSGGLEVTDTQYF. Filled out from reference TRBV11-2 and TRBJ2-3, the complete variable domain reads EAGVAQSPRYKIIEKRQSVAFWCNPISGHATLYWYQQILGQGPKLLIQFQNNGVVDDSQLPKDRFSAERLKGVDSTLKIQPAKLEDSAVYLCASSLVGSGGLEVTDTQYFGPGTRLTVL.

V and J are TRBV13 and TRBJ1-1, with a possible D match to TRBD1 (6 bases). Per germline, CDR1 PRHDT and CDR2 FYEKMQ (reference sequence). The CDR3 runs to 15 residues. V dropped 5 bases and J dropped 0 bases, with 13 bases sitting between them. The CDR3 spells CASSTRQEMNTEAFF. Written as DNA, the CDR3 is TGTGCCAGCAGCACCCGACAGGAGATGAACACTGAAGCTTTCTTT. The entire variable domain, with the rest obtained from reference TRBV13 and TRBJ1-1, is as follows: AAGVIQSPRHLIKEKRETATLKCYPIPRHDTVYWYQQGPGQDPQFLISFYEKMQSDKGSIPDRFSAQQFSDYHSELNMSSLELGDSALYFCASSTRQEMNTEAFFGQGTRLTVV.

This clonotype was seen ten or more times. The genes are TRBV19 and TRBJ1-1; D remains unclear. Germline values: CDR1 LNHDA, CDR2 SQIVND (reference sequence). The CDR3 extends over 14 amino acids. V was shortened by 3 bases and J by 0 bases, with 8 bases between the two germline ends. CDR3: CASSIDGMNTEAFF. Here the CDR3 DNA reads TGTGCCAGTAGTATCGACGGAATGAACACTGAAGCTTTCTTT.

In its sample, this clonotype was seen a few times. The chain is built from TRBV4-1 and TRBJ1-5; 9 bases map to TRBD1. Trimming at V came to 4 bases and at J to 7 bases, leaving 8 bases not matched to a gene. This CDR3 comprises 15 residues. Germline loops: CDR1 MGHRA, CDR2 YSYEKL. This CDR3 is CASSRTGTGLQPQHF. Written as DNA, the CDR3 is TGCGCCAGCAGCCGTACCGGGACAGGGCTCCAGCCCCAGCATTTT.

With regard to this clonotype: Possible read error: a much larger clone is one base away. The V gene is TRBV29-1, the J gene TRBJ2-2, with 15 nucleotides matching TRBD2. Germline-derived CDR1 and CDR2 are SQVTM and ANQGSEA. This CDR3 spans 16 amino acids. CDR3 DNA: TGCAGCGTGGGATGGACTAGCGGGAGGGACACCGGGGAGCCGTTTTTT. Its translation is CSVGWTSGRDTGEPFF.

This clonotype showed up just a few times. This chain links TRBV19 with TRBJ1-1, with D unresolved. V lost 1 base and J 7 bases, leaving 7 bases between the germline ends. The CDR3 is made up of 12 amino acids. Germline CDR1 and CDR2: LNHDA and SQIVND (reference sequence). CDR3 in DNA: TGTGCCAGTAGTATAGGTCTGTATGAAGCTTTCTTT. It translates to CASSIGLYEAFF.

This clonotype appeared once. A much more abundant neighbour one base away suggests this may be a read error. V gene TRBV24-1 combines with J gene TRBJ2-3; 8 nucleotides match TRBD1. This CDR3 has 14 amino acids. Germline V gene sequence: CDR1 KGHDR, CDR2 SFDVKD. The CDR3 sequence is CVTSDPDRGTTQYF. For the CDR3, the DNA is TGTGTCACCAGTGATCCCGACAGGGGTACTACGCAGTATTTT.

This clonotype came up a few times. The rearrangement links TRBV6-2 or TRBV6-3 to TRBJ1-2; D remains unclear. The CDR3 has 14 amino acids. Germline V gives CDR1 MNHEY, CDR2 SVGEGT. V was cut by 2 bases and J by 3 bases, with 10 bases left in between. The CDR3 DNA reads as TGTGCCAGCAGTTACCAGAGAGCGGACTATGGCTACACCTTC. It encodes CASSYQRADYGYTF.

As to this clonotype: This may be a read error: a much more frequent sequence differs by one nucleotide. The chain is built from TRBV2 and TRBJ2-3, with 9 bases aligning to TRBD1. The CDR3 runs 15 residues. Germline assignment: CDR1 SNHLY and CDR2 FYNNEI. The CDR3 nucleotides read TGTGCCAGCAGTGAAGCCCTAACAGGGGGCGATATGCAGTATTTT. As protein: CASSEALTGGDMQYF.

In regard to this clonotype: Mismatch with germline at one junction end may stem from a read error. The chain is built from TRBV27 and TRBJ1-3, with 7 bases lining up with TRBD1. Germline assignment: CDR1 MNHEY and CDR2 SMNVEV (reference sequence). The CDR3 covers 15 residues. This CDR3 is CAGSLQTGSGNTIYF. The CDR3 nucleotides read TGTGCCGGCAGTTTACAGACAGGGTCTGGAAACACCATATATTTT.

This clonotype has just a few counts. The chain couples TRBV29-1 to TRBJ2-7; D possibly matches TRBD1 or TRBD2 (5 bases each). This CDR3 has 15 amino acids. The V end lost 3 bases, the J end lost 5 bases, and 20 bases lay between the germline ends. Germline V gene lookup returns CDR1 SQVTM and CDR2 ANQGSEA. CDR3 DNA sequence: TGCAGCGTTGATGGGCAGGGAGTCCCATCGGACGAGCAGTACTTC. It codes for CSVDGQGVPSDEQYF.

The J gene is TRBJ1-1, the V gene TRBV11-2, with D unresolved. The CDR3 runs 11 residues. The V and J ends lost 5 bases and 6 bases respectively, with 7 bases between them. Germline CDR1 reads SGHAT; CDR2 reads FQNNGV. The CDR3 DNA is TGTGCCAGCAGCCCGGACCCTGAAGCTTTCTTT. Protein sequence: CASSPDPEAFF.

This clonotype was detected many times. The chain employs TRBV4-3 and TRBJ2-7; possibly TRBD1 for D (6 bases). Germline CDR1 LGHNA, CDR2 YSLEER. Trimming left V 1 base short and J 4 bases short, with 14 bases between. The CDR3 consists of 15 residues. CDR3 bases: TGCGCCAGCAGCCAAGTTCCAGGGGAGCGTTACGAGCAGTACTTC. It codes for CASSQVPGERYEQYF.

This clonotype showed up just a few times. V gene TRBV6-2 or TRBV6-3 combines with J gene TRBJ2-7, with D hard to call. Germline lookup yields CDR1 MNHEY and CDR2 SVGEGT. Trimming removed 5 bases from V and 3 bases from J, with 17 bases in between. There are 15 residues in the CDR3. CDR3 bases: TGTGCCAGCAGTCCAACGGCGAATCTGAACTACGAGCAGTACTTC. It encodes CASSPTANLNYEQYF.

The table lists this clonotype with many counts. This chain links TRBV12-3 or TRBV12-4 with TRBJ2-5, with TRBD2 as a possible D gene (5 bases). V was pared by 0 bases and J by 4 bases, with 9 bases between. This CDR3 has 14 residues. DNA of the CDR3: TGTGCCAGCAGTTTAGCGCCTAGCCGAGAGACCCAGTACTTC. Translating gives CASSLAPSRETQYF.

The chain uses TRBV12-3 or TRBV12-4 and TRBJ1-2; D perhaps matches TRBD1 (5 bases). This CDR3 comprises 14 residues. Trimming cost V 4 bases and J 2 bases, with 11 bases left between them. CDR3 loop: CASSSISGNYGYTF. DNA for the CDR3: TGTGCCAGCAGTTCCATCTCAGGGAACTATGGCTACACCTTC.

The genes are TRBV27 and TRBJ2-7; 7 bases align to TRBD2. CDR1 and CDR2 from the germline V gene are MNHEY and SMNVEV (reference sequence). J lost 6 bases, V lost 5 bases, and 10 bases had no gene match. This CDR3 has 14 residues. DNA of the CDR3: TGTGCCAGCAGTGAAGTGGGAGGGCTTTCCGAGCAGTACTTC. This sequence encodes CASSEVGGLSEQYF.

The chain uses TRBV4-1 and TRBJ2-5; 7 bases are shared with TRBD2. Germline V gene sequence: CDR1 MGHRA, CDR2 YSYEKL. There are 18 residues in the CDR3. V lost 5 bases and J lost 5; bases outside the gene matches: 20. CDR3 residues: CASSDPPPLAAPGETQYF. The CDR3 DNA is TGCGCCAGCAGCGACCCACCGCCTCTAGCGGCCCCAGGGGAGACCCAGTACTTC.

This chain links TRBV5-4 with TRBJ2-3; D is unresolved. The germline gives CDR1 SGHNT, CDR2 YYREEE (reference sequence). Trimming took 0 bases from V and 6 from J, leaving 23 bases between them. The CDR3 is made up of 18 amino acids. CDR3 bases: TGTGCCAGCAGCTTGGGCCAGGACCTAACCCTTATTACGGATACGCAGTATTTT. It is translated as CASSLGQDLTLITDTQYF.

This clonotype came up a few times. The V and J genes are TRBV19 and TRBJ2-3, with 9 bases matching TRBD1. V shed 5 bases and J 6 bases; nucleotides not matched to a gene: 15. The CDR3 has 17 residues. The V gene's germline CDR1 is LNHDA and CDR2 SQIVND (reference sequence). The CDR3 DNA reads as TGTGCCAGTAGTCCGGCCCCGGGACAGGGTAGTTGGGATACGCAGTATTTT. Protein sequence: CASSPAPGQGSWDTQYF.

This clonotype was counted between two and nine times. This chain joins TRBV12-3 or TRBV12-4 and TRBJ1-2, with 9 bases identical to TRBD1. Losses at the gene ends were 3 bases for V and 6 bases for J; bases not matched to a gene: 5. CDR3 length equals 14 residues. The DNA for the CDR3 is TGTGCCAGCAGTTTGTGGGGACAGGGCCATGGCTACACCTTC. This codes for CASSLWGQGHGYTF.

This clonotype was seen ten or more times. The chain recombines TRBV23-1 with TRBJ2-4; no firm D call. TRBV23-1 is filed as an ORF, its function uncertain. There are 20 residues in the CDR3. Trimming removed 0 bases at V and 0 bases at J, with 21 bases between. In nucleotides, the CDR3 is TGCGCCAGCAGTCAATCCCCTCAGAGAGTGCCCAGTGTAGCCAAAAACATTCAGTACTTC. Translation: CASSQSPQRVPSVAKNIQYF.

Ten or more counts support this clonotype. V usage is TRBV5-4 and J usage is TRBJ1-4; the D gene is possibly TRBD1 (6 bases). This CDR3 has 12 residues. In germline, CDR1 is SGHNT, CDR2 YYREEE (reference sequence). V lost 4 bases to trimming and J lost 7 bases, with 8 bases between them. The chain's CDR3 is CASSKGGEKLFF. CDR3 coding DNA: TGTGCCAGCAGCAAAGGGGGTGAAAAACTGTTTTTT.

This clonotype has ten or more counts. The rearrangement uses TRBV7-9 and TRBJ1-5; unclear D gene. Per germline, CDR1 SEHNR and CDR2 FQNEAQ (reference sequence). The CDR3 is made up of 12 amino acids. The ends were cut back, 1 base at V and 6 bases at J, with 4 bases in the middle. The CDR3 nucleotides are TGTGCCAGCAGCTTAGTGAGTCAGCCCCAGCATTTT. Its protein product is CASSLVSQPQHF.